This TCR beta chain was documented in a study of blood T cell repertoires in COVID-19. Germline trimming cut 6 bases from V and 1 base from J; bases unmatched to any gene: 4. The CDR3 has 14 residues. Per germline, CDR1 MGHDK and CDR2 SYGVNS. TCRdb keeps only in-frame clones here, not all; method: immunoSEQ multiplex PCR. Among a few hundred thousand clones listed, roughly nine tenths were seen once. Sequencing input: peripheral blood. This chain links TRBV25-1 with TRBJ1-1, with 8 nucleotides matching TRBD1. This TCR came from a man aged 18-30 years with active or convalescent COVID-19. CDR3 bases: TGTGCCAGCAGAGTCGGGACAGGGAACACTGAAGCTTTCTTT. It codes for CASRVGTGNTEAFF.